The T cell receptor beta chain described here comes from a study of shared clonotypes between healthy human individuals. Study information: The plates for each donor numbered three CD4 naive, three CD4 memory, two CD8 naive and one CD8 memory.

When replicate PCRs were run on sorted subsets, they used 150 to 250 ng DNA, tens of thousands of T cell genomes. TCRdb's copy holds only in-frame clones and misses some; the assay was immunoSEQ multiplex PCR. This sample has about 960,000 clones, with over 75% found just once. General study results and limits: Donors were few, which limited the genetic and exposure-history diversity represented. As a rule, naive subsets had a larger estimated richness than memory subsets.

Worth noting for this clone: Its antigen is not identified.

CDR1 MNHEY and CDR2 SVGAGI come from the germline V gene. Trimming removed 2 bases from V and 0 bases from J, with 14 bases in between. The CDR3 loop spans 16 amino acids. The chain links TRBV6-5 to TRBJ2-7, with D perhaps TRBD1 or TRBD2 (5 bases each). The specimen was memory CD4+ T cells sorted from blood. The subset denotes: CD45RA-negative fraction. The TCR comes from a man in his late teens or twenties in good health. CDR3 in amino acids: CASSYGFSGTSYEQYF. The CDR3 DNA is TGTGCCAGCAGTTACGGATTCTCCGGGACCTCCTACGAGCAGTACTTC.